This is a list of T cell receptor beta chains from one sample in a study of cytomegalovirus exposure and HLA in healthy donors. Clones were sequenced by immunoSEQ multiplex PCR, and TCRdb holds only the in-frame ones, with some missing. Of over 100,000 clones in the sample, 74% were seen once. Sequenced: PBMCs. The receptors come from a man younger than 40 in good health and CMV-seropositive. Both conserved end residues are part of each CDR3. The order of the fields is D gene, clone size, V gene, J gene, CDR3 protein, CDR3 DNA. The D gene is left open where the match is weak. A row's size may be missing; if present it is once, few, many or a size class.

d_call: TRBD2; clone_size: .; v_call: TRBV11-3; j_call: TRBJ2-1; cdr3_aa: CASSPGLAGGANNEQFF; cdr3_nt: TGTGCCAGCAGCCCGGGACTAGCGGGGGGAGCGAACAATGAGCAGTTCTTC
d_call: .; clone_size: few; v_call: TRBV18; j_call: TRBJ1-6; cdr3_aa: CASSPGEGPLHF; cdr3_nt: TGTGCCAGCTCACCAGGGGAGGGACCCCTCCACTTT
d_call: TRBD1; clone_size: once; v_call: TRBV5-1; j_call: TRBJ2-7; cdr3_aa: CASSFLTGGSYEQYF; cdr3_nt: TGCGCCAGCAGCTTCCTGACAGGGGGTTCCTACGAGCAGTACTTC
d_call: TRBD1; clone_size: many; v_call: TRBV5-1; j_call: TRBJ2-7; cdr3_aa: CASSSRTGTYEQYF; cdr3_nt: TGCGCCAGCAGCAGCCGGACAGGGACCTACGAGCAGTACTTC
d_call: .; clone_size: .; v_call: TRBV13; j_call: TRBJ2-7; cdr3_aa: CASRGTGELYEQYF; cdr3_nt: TGCGCCAGCAGAGGGACGGGGGAACTCTACGAGCAGTACTTC
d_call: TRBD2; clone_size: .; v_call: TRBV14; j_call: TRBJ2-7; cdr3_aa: CASSQREGSGEQYF; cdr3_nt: TGTGCCAGCAGCCAAAGGGAGGGTTCAGGCGAGCAGTACTTC
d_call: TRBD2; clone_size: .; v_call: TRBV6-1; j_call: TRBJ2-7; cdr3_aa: CASSDGLRGASYEQYF; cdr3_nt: TGTGCCAGCAGTGATGGGTTGCGGGGGGCCTCCTACGAGCAGTACTTC
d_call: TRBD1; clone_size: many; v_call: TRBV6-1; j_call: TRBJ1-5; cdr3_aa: CASSGNRGSSNQPQHF; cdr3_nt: TGTGCCAGCAGTGGGAACAGGGGCTCTAGCAATCAGCCCCAGCATTTT
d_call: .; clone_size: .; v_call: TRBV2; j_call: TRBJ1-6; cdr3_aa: CASSEQAGAQSPLHF; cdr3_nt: TGTGCCAGCAGTGAACAAGCAGGGGCCCAGTCACCCCTCCACTTT
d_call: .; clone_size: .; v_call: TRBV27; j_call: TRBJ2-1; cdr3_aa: CASRGSSYNEQFF; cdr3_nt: TGTGCCAGCAGGGGCAGCTCCTACAATGAGCAGTTCTTC
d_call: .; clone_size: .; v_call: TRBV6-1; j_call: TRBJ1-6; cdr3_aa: CASTKSSQGNSPLHF; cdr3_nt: TGTGCCAGCACTAAATCGTCCCAGGGTAATTCACCCCTCCACTTT
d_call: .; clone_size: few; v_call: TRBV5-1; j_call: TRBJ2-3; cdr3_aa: CASSLVPRDLSTDTQYF; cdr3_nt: TGCGCCAGCAGCTTGGTGCCCCGGGACTTAAGCACAGATACGCAGTATTTT
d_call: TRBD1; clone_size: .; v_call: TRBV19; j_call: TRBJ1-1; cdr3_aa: CASRDGQGVTEAFF; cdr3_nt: TGTGCCAGTAGAGACGGACAGGGGGTAACTGAAGCTTTCTTT
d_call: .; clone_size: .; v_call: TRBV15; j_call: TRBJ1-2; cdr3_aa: CATSRDMARAEYGYTF; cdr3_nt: TGTGCCACCAGCAGAGATATGGCCAGGGCGGAGTATGGCTACACCTTC
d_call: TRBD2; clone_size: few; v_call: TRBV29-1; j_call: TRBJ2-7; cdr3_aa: CSVDAGGQSYEQYF; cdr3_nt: TGCAGCGTTGACGCGGGGGGGCAATCCTACGAGCAGTACTTC
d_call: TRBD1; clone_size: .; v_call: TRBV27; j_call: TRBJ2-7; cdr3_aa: CASSLYGTGAHYEQYF; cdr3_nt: TGTGCCAGCAGTTTATATGGGACAGGAGCACACTACGAGCAGTACTTC
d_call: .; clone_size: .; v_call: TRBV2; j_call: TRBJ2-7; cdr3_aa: CASSPWLGSEQYF; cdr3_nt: TGTGCCAGCAGCCCTTGGTTGGGCTCCGAGCAGTACTTC
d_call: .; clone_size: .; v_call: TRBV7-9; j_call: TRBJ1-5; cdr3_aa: CASSVQGGQPQHF; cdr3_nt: TGTGCCAGCAGTGTACAGGGAGGGCAGCCCCAGCATTTT
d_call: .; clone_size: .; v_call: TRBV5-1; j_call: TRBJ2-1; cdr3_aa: CASSSSLGEGGEQFF; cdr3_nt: TGCGCCAGCAGCTCGTCCCTGGGCGAAGGGGGTGAGCAGTTCTTC
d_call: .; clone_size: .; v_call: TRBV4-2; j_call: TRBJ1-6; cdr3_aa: CASSQGRDPNSPLHF; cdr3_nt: TGTGCCAGCAGCCAAGGGAGGGACCCTAATTCACCCCTCCACTTT
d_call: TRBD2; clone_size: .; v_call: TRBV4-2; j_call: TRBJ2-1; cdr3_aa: CASSQDLAGGYNEQFF; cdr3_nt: TGTGCCAGCAGCCAAGACCTAGCGGGAGGATACAATGAGCAGTTCTTC
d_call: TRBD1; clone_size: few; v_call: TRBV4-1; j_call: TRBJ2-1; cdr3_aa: CASSQDPGQTYNEQFF; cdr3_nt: TGCGCCAGCAGCCAAGATCCGGGACAGACCTACAATGAGCAGTTCTTC
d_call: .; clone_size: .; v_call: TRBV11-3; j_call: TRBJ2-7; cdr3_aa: CASSSPTRPGEQYF; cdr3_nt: TGTGCCAGCAGCTCCCCAACTAGGCCTGGCGAGCAGTACTTC
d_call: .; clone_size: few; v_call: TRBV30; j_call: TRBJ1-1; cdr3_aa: CAGEGVEAFF; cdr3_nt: TGTGCCGGGGAAGGGGTTGAAGCTTTCTTT
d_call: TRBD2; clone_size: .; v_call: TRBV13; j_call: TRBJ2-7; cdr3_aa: CASSSSPQRGEYEQYF; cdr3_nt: TGTGCCAGCAGCTCGTCTCCGCAGCGGGGGGAGTACGAGCAGTACTTC
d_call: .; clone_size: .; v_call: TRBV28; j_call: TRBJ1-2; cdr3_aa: CASSLWKGDSNYGYTF; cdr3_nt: TGTGCCAGCAGTTTATGGAAGGGGGATTCTAACTATGGCTACACCTTC
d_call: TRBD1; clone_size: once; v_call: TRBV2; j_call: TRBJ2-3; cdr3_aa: CASSGQGQNTDTQYF; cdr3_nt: TGTGCCAGCAGTGGGCAGGGACAGAACACAGATACGCAGTATTTT
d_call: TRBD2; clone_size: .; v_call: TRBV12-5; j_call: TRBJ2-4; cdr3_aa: CASSSGGIQYF; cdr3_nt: TGTGCTAGTTCTAGCGGGGGCATTCAGTACTTC
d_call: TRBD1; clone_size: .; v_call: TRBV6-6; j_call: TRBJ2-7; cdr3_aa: CASRNRDREGREQYF; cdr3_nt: TGTGCCAGCAGGAACCGGGACAGGGAAGGCCGCGAGCAGTACTTC
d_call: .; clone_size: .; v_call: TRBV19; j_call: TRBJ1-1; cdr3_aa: CASKFQGNTEAFF; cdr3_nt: TGTGCCAGTAAGTTTCAGGGGAACACTGAAGCTTTCTTT
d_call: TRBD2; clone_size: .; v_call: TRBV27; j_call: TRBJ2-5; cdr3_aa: CASSLSSGGEGETQYF; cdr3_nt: TGTGCCAGCAGTTTATCTAGCGGGGGAGAAGGAGAGACCCAGTACTTC
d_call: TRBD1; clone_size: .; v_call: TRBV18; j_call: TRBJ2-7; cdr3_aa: CASSRDSSYEQYF; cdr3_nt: TGTGCCAGCTCACGGGACAGCTCCTACGAGCAGTACTTC
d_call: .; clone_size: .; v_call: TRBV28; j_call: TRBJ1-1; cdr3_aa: CASSAGVTTEAFF; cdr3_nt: TGTGCCAGCAGTGCAGGGGTAACGACTGAAGCTTTCTTT
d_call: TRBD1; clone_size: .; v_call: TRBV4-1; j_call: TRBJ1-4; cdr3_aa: CASSGRDRGRGEKLFF; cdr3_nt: TGCGCCAGCAGCGGCCGGGACAGGGGGCGCGGTGAAAAACTGTTTTTT
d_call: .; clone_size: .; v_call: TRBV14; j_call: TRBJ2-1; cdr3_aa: CASSASVYNEQFF; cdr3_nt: TGTGCCAGCAGTGCTAGCGTCTACAATGAGCAGTTCTTC
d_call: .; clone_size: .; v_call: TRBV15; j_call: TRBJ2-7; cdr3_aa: CATSDPSEGYEQYF; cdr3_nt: TGTGCCACCAGCGACCCGAGTGAGGGTTACGAGCAGTACTTC
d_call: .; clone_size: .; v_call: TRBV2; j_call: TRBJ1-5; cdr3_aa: CASSEAPYSNQPQHF; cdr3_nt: TGTGCCAGCAGTGAGGCACCTTATAGCAACCAGCCCCAGCATTTT
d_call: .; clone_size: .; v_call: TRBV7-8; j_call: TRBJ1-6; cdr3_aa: CASSSTQHNNSPLHF; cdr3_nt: TGTGCCAGCAGCTCAACACAACACAATAATTCACCCCTCCACTTT
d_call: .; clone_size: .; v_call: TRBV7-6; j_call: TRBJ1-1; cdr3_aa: CASSSSRGGYTEAFF; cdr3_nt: TGTGCCAGCAGCTCCAGCAGGGGTGGATACACTGAAGCTTTCTTT
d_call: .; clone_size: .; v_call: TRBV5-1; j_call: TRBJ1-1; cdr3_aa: CASSSGSGTEAFF; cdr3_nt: TGCGCCAGCAGCTCGGGGTCTGGCACTGAAGCTTTCTTT
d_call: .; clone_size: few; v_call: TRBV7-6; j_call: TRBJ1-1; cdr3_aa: CASSLSGDQAFF; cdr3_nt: TGTGCCAGCAGCTTATCGGGAGATCAAGCTTTCTTT
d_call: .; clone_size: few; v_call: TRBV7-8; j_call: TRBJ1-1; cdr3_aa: CASSLPRQELNTEAFF; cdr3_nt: TGTGCCAGCAGCTTACCAAGACAGGAATTGAACACTGAAGCTTTCTTT
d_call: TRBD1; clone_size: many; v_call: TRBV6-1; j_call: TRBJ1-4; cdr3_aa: CASDLGQDNEKLFF; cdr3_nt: TGTGCCAGCGACTTGGGACAGGATAATGAAAAACTGTTTTTT
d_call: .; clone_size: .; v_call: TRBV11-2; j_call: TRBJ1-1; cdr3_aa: CASSFSSVNTEAFF; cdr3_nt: TGTGCCAGCAGCTTTTCATCAGTGAACACTGAAGCTTTCTTT
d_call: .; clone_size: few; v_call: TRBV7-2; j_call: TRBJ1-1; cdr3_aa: CASSPQGTEAFF; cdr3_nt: TGTGCCAGCAGCCCCCAGGGGACTGAAGCTTTCTTT
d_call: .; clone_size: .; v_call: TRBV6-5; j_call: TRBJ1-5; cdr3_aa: CASSYSSGVDQPQHF; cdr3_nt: TGTGCCAGCAGTTACTCATCGGGAGTCGATCAGCCCCAGCATTTT
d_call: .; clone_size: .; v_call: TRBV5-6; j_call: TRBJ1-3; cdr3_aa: CASSLVGLPLGTGGNTIYF; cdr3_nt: TGTGCCAGCAGCTTGGTGGGACTGCCTTTGGGGACTGGTGGAAACACCATATATTTT
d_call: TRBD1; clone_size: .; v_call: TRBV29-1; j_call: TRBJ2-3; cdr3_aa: CSVWGDREIGDTQYF; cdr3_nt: TGCAGCGTTTGGGGTGACAGGGAGATCGGAGATACGCAGTATTTT
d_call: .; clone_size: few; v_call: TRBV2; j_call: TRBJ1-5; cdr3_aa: CASHRDSNQPQHF; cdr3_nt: TGTGCCAGCCACAGGGACAGCAATCAGCCCCAGCATTTT
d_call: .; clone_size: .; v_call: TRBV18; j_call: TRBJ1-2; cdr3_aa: CASSPPGQQVGGYGYTF; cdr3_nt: TGTGCCAGCTCACCACCGGGCCAGCAGGTCGGGGGTTATGGCTACACCTTC